The rows below give T cell receptor beta chains drawn from one sample of a study of T-cell reconstitution after alpha-beta-depleted transplantation in children. A single record per CDR3 protein comes from TCRdb applying MiXCR to the PCR reads. The data contain approximately 1,000,000 distinct CDR3 sequences, 25% to 30% of them seen just once; the ten biggest clones take up over 25%. Source: PBMCs, mostly from graft donor cells, taken 360 days after TCRalphabeta/CD19-depleted stem cell transplant. These receptors were taken from a boy less than two years old who had a stem cell transplant for SCID, so the T cells may come from the graft donor. The conserved cysteine and the conserved F or W are not part of the CDR3 here.

10	TRBV24-1	ATSGSTDTQY
9	TRBV20-1	SASRVSGYT
12	TRBV3-1	ASSQPGTLDEQY
10	TRBV12-3/TRBV12-4	ASRGGWNEQF
13	TRBV20-1	SACDRGGSYNEQF
9	TRBV12-5	APLPLETQY
10	TRBV9	ASSVGLGPLH
15	TRBV18	ASSPRTGTENNYGYT
14	TRBV12-3/TRBV12-4	ASSFSGTSPVHEQY
12	TRBV9	ASSAGGAADTQY
11	TRBV12-3/TRBV12-4	ASSPRTEETQY
14	TRBV13	ASSFLPAGAGDTQY
13	TRBV19	ASSPSGTGDDEQY
11	TRBV12-3/TRBV12-4	ASSLEGHYGYT
12	TRBV5-1	ASSLTGEYYEQY
13	TRBV5-5	ASSSILTSGNTIY
12	TRBV7-2	ASSLVGSVNEQY
13	TRBV13	ASSLGSGTGNEQY
14	TRBV28	ASSRRPGRSYTEAF
13	TRBV20-1	SARALLAGNNEQF
15	TRBV5-1	ASSLPHTSGGAETQY
14	TRBV28	ASSLNPYGQGHEQF
14	TRBV20-1	SASGATSGGIYEQY
12	TRBV2	ASKSQWNTGELF
13	TRBV20-1	SARGLAGSTDTQY
12	TRBV24-1	ATSDLWGSGELF
11	TRBV3-1	ASRRSPSYEQY
13	TRBV13	ASSLAGRRGSPLH
10	TRBV29-1	SVEDKLAEAF
14	TRBV7-8	ASSLVTVGDTDTQY
12	TRBV4-1	ASSQDPVWPPLH
13	TRBV13	ASSLVPLPQETQY
15	TRBV4-1	ASSPTSTVGSYNEQF
13	TRBV10-3	AISEWVGGNTEAF
9	TRBV20-1	SAPVGETQY
13	TRBV10-3	AISSGGGRKETQY
16	TRBV3-1	ASQIPLNRQGPFHEQY
9	TRBV6-2/TRBV6-3	ASGQGFKQY
15	TRBV4-3	ASSQDSGPPPYNEQF
14	TRBV7-2	ASSQTSGKGTYEQY
11	TRBV6-5	ASSLGKNQPQH
13	TRBV4-2	ASSQDEAGAYGYT
14	TRBV2	ASSRQGRSGANVLT
13	TRBV5-1	ASSLGGTGNTEAF
13	TRBV2	ASSDVAGVADTQY
14	TRBV13	ASSLIAGGNTGELF
11	TRBV20-1	SARVDSTDTQY
13	TRBV6-5	ASSSGTPGTDTQY
14	TRBV2	ASSLWTGGGLETQY
13	TRBV11-2	ASSLDGRGTDTQY
14	TRBV2	ASSVSPKGQFYEQY
12	TRBV5-1	ASSLEGLDQPQH
14	TRBV11-2	ASSRLIGQRYNEQF
13	TRBV7-2	ASSESLTSNQPQH
11	TRBV7-9	ASRDQGRDEQY
12	TRBV18	ASSPRTKAYEQY
13	TRBV7-2	ASSWGQSSGNTIY
17	TRBV11-1	ASSFNHDALTGLRYEQY
13	TRBV7-8	ASSPGGGSGEKLF
16	TRBV18	ASSPGTSGGLSSYEQY